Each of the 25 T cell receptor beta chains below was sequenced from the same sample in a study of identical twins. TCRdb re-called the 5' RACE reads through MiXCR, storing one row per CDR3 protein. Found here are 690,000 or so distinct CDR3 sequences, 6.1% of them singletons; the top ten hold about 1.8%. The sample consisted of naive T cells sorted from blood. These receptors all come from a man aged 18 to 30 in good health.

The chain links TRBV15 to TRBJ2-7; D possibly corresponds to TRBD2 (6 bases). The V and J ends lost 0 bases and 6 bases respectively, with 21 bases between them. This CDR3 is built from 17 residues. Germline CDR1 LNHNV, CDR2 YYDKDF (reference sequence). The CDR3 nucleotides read TGTGCCACCAGCAGAGATTTGGCGGGAAGGAATCCCGTCGAGCAGTACTTC. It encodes CATSRDLAGRNPVEQYF.

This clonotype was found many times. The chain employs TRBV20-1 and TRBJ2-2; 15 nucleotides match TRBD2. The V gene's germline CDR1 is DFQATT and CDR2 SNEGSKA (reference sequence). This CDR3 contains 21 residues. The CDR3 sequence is CSVVPDPIGTSGRRNTGELFF. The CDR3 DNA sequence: TGCAGCGTAGTCCCCGACCCGATCGGGACTAGCGGGAGGAGGAACACCGGGGAGCTGTTTTTT.

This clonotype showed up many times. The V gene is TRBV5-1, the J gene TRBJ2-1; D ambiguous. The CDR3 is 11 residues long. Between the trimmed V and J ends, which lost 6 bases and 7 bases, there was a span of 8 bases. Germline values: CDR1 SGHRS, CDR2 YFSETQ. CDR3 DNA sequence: TGCGCCAGCAACCAGCAGAATGAGCAGTTCTTC. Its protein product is CASNQQNEQFF.

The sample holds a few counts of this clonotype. The CDR3 sequence: CASSYSRDLASYGYTF. The CDR3 DNA sequence: TGTGCCAGCAGTTACTCTCGAGATTTGGCGTCATATGGCTACACCTTC. The chain recombines TRBV6-2 or TRBV6-3 with TRBJ1-2; no firm D call. V lost 0 bases, J lost 5 bases, and 16 bases lay in between. The germline V gene encodes CDR1 MNHEY and CDR2 SVGEGT. This CDR3 comprises 16 residues.

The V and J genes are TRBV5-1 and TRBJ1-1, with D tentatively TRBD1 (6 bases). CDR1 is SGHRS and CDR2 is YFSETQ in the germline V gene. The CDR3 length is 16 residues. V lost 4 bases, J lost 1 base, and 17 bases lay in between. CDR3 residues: CASSAEQGGANTEAFF. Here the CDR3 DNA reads TGCGCCAGCAGCGCTGAACAGGGAGGTGCGAACACTGAAGCTTTCTTT.

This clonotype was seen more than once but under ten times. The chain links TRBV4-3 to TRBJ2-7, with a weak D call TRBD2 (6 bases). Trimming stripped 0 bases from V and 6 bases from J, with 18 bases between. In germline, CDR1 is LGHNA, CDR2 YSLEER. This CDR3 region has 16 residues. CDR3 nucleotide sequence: TGCGCCAGCAGCCAAGATCGGGGAGTTAGCGGTCGCGAGCAGTACTTC. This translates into CASSQDRGVSGREQYF.

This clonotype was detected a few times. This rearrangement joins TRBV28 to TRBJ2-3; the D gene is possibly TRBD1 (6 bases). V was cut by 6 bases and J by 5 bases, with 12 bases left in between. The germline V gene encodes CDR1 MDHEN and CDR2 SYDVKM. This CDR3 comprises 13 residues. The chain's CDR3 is CASRATGLDTQYF. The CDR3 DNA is TGTGCCAGCAGAGCGACAGGTTTAGATACGCAGTATTTT.

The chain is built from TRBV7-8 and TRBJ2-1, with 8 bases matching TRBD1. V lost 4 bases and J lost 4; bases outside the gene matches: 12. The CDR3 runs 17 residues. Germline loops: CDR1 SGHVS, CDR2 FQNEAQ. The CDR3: CASSSSGTGFGYNEQFF. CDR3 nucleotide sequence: TGTGCCAGCAGCTCTTCCGGGACAGGATTCGGTTACAATGAGCAGTTCTTC.

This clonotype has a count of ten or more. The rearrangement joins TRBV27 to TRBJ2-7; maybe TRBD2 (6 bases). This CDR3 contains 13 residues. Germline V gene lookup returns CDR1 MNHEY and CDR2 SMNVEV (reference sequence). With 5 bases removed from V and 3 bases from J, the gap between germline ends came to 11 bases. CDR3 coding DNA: TGTGCCAGCAGTCCGGGACTTCTCTACGAGCAGTACGTC. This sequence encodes CASSPGLLYEQYV.

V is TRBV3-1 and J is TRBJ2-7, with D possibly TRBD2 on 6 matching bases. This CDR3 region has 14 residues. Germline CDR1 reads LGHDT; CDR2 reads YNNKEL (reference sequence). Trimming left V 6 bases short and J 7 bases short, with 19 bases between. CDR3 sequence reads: CASSQLGGVQEQYF. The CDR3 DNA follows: TGTGCCAGCAGTCAGCTGGGGGGTGTACAAGAGCAGTACTTC.

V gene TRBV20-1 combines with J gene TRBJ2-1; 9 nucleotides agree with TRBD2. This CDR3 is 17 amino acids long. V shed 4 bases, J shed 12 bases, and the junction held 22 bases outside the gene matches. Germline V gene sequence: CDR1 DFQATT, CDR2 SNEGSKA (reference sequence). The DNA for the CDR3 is TGCAGTGCTAATGAACGGGGGCTAGCGGGGAGGGCCTACTGGCAGTTCTTC. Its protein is CSANERGLAGRAYWQFF.

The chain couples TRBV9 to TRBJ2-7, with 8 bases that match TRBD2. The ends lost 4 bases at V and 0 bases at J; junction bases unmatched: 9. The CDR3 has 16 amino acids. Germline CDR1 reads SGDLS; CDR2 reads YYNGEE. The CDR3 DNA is TGTGCCAGCAGCTCCTATAGCGGGACCCACTCCTACGAGCAGTACTTC. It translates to CASSSYSGTHSYEQYF. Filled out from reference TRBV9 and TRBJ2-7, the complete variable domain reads DSGVTQTPKHLITATGQRVTLRCSPRSGDLSVYWYQQSLDQGLQFLIQYYNGEERAKGNILERFSAQQFPDLHSELNLSSLELGDSALYFCASSSYSGTHSYEQYFGPGTRLTVT.

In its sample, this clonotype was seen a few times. This chain's CDR3 is CASTQGSGNTEAFF. DNA of the CDR3: TGTGCCAGCACCCAAGGGTCAGGGAACACTGAAGCTTTCTTT. The chain carries TRBV6-4 and TRBJ1-1; D not certain. The length of the CDR3 is 14 residues. Trimming shortened V by 7 bases and J by 1 base, and 13 bases separated the two germline ends. Germline-derived CDR1 and CDR2 are MRHNA and SNTAGT.

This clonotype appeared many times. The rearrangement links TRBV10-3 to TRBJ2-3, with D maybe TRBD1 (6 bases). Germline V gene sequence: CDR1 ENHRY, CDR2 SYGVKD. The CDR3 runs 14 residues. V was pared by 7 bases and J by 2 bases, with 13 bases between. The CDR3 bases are TGTGCCATCAAGATACAGGGTCTCACAGATACGCAGTATTTT. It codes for CAIKIQGLTDTQYF.

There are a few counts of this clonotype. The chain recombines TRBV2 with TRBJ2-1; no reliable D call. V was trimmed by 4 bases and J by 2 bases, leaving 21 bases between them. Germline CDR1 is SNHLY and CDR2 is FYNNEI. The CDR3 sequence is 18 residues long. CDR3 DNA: TGTGCCAGCAGTGTTTTCAGGACCGAAGGGTCCACCTACAATGAGCAGTTCTTC. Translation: CASSVFRTEGSTYNEQFF.

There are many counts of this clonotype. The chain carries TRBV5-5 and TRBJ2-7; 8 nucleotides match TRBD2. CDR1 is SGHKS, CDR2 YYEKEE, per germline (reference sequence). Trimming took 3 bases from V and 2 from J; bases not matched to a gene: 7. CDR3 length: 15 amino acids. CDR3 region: CASSYGTSAPYEQYV. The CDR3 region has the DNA TGTGCCAGCAGCTACGGGACTAGTGCCCCCTACGAGCAGTACGTC.

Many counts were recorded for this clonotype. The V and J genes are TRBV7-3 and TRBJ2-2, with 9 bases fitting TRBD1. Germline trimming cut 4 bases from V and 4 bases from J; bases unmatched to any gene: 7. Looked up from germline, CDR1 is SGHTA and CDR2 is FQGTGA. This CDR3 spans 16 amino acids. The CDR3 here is CASSSWTGAITGELFF. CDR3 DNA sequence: TGTGCCAGCAGCTCTTGGACAGGGGCGATCACCGGGGAGCTGTTTTTT.

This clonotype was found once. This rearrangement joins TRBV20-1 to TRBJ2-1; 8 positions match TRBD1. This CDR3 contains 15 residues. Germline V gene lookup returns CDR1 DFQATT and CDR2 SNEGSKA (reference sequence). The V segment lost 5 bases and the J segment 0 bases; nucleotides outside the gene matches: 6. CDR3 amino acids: CSAFTGTGSYNEQFF. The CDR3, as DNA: TGCAGTGCTTTTACCGGGACAGGCTCCTACAATGAGCAGTTCTTC.

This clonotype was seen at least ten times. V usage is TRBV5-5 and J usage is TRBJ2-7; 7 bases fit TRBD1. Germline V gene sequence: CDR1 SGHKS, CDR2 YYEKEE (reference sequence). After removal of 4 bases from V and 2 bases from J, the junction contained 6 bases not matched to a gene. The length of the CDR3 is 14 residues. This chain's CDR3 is CASSGSGGPYEQYV. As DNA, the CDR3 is TGTGCCAGCAGCGGTTCAGGGGGACCCTACGAGCAGTACGTC.

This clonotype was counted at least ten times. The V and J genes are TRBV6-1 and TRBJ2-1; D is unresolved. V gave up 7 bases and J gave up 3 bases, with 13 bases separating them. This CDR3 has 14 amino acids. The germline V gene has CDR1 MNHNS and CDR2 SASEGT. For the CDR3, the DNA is TGTGCCAGCATGGGAATAGCTGGCTACAATGAGCAGTTCTTC. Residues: CASMGIAGYNEQFF.

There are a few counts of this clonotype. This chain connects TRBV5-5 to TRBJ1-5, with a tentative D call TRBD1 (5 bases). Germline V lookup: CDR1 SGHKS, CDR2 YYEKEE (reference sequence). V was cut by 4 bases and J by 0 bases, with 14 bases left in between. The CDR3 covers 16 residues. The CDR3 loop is CASSTTGTNSNQPQHF. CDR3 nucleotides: TGTGCCAGCAGCACCACTGGGACTAATAGCAATCAGCCCCAGCATTTT.

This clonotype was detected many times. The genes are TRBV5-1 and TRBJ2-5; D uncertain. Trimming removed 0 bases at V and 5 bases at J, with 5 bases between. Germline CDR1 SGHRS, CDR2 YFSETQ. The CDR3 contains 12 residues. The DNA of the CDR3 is TGCGCCAGCAGCTTGGGGATGGAGACCCAGTACTTC. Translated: CASSLGMETQYF.

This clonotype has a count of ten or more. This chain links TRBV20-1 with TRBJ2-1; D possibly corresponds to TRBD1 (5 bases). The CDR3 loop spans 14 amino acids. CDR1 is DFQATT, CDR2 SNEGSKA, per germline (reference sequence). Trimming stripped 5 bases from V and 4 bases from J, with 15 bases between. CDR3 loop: CSASTRAWYNEQFF. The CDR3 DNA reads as TGCAGTGCTTCGACCAGGGCGTGGTACAATGAGCAGTTCTTC.

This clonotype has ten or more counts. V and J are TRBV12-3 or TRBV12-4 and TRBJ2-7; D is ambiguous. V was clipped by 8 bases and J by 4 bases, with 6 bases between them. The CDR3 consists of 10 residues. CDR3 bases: TGTGCCAGCTTAGGGTACGAGCAGTACTTC. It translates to CASLGYEQYF.

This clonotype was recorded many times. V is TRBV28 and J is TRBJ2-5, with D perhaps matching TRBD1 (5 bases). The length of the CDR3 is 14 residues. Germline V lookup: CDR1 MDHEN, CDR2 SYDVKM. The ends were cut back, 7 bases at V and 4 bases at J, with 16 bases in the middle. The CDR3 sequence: CASTGADRRETQYF. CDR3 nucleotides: TGTGCCAGCACTGGGGCAGATAGACGAGAGACCCAGTACTTC.